This T cell receptor (beta chain) was profiled in a study of identical twins. Study conclusions and caveats: Within twin pairs, the out-of-frame alpha sequences they shared showed excess low generation probability. The more abundant beta clonotypes in cord blood had fewer insertions, and memory repertoires did not show this. Without tracking the same donors, conclusions rested on cross-sectional statistical analysis.

Note on this clonotype: Its antigen is currently unknown.

All donors were healthy Caucasians. TCRdb used MiXCR to reprocess the 5' RACE reads, holding one entry per CDR3 protein. The sample lists about 220,000 distinct CDR3 sequences; 6% to 9% were seen once. Germline lookup yields CDR1 DFQATT and CDR2 SNEGSKA (reference sequence). CDR3 length: 15 residues. These data were also filed under a second study, of yellow fever vaccine responses in identical twins.

The J gene is TRBJ2-1, the V gene TRBV20-1; D may be TRBD2 (6 bases). Specimen: memory (CD45RO+) T cells sorted from blood. This TCR was sampled from a young woman in good health. CDR3 region: CFARARDSSYNEQFF. The DNA of the CDR3 is TGCTTTGCTAGAGCTCGGGACTCCTCCTACAATGAGCAGTTCTTC.